The next 10 T cell receptor beta chains were all read from a single sample in a study of blood T cell repertoires in COVID-19. Measured with immunoSEQ multiplex PCR; TCRdb has only the in-frame clones, and not every one. The sample carries roughly 120,000 clones, 86% recorded once. The specimen sequenced was peripheral blood. The receptors stem from a man aged 35-49 years with acute or convalescent COVID-19.

This clone has a handful of counts. The chain combines TRBV3-1 (or the pseudogene TRBV3-2) with TRBJ1-5, with 7 positions matching TRBD1. The CDR3 spans 14 residues. Germline CDR1 is LGHDT and CDR2 is YNNKEL (reference sequence). V dropped 1 base and J dropped 7; count of bases not matched to a gene: 4. The CDR3 region has the DNA TGTGCCAGCAGCCAAGGACAGGGAGGCCAGCCCCAGCATTTT. Translation gives CASSQGQGGQPQHF.

The rearrangement links TRBV18 to TRBJ2-6; 7 bases map to TRBD1. With V trimmed by 4 bases and J by 0 bases, 6 bases remained unmatched. The CDR3 sequence is 17 residues long. Germline-derived CDR1 and CDR2 are KGHSH and LQKENI. Written as DNA, the CDR3 is TGTGCCAGCTCACGCGACAGGGCTTACTCTGGGGCCAACGTCCTGACTTTC. This sequence encodes CASSRDRAYSGANVLTF.

The rearrangement uses TRBV7-8 and TRBJ2-7; 7 bases map to TRBD1. This CDR3 contains 14 residues. V lost 5 bases, J lost 0 bases, and 4 bases stayed unmatched. Germline CDR1 is SGHVS and CDR2 is FQNEAQ. This chain's CDR3 is CASSRDRTSYEQYF. CDR3 in DNA: TGTGCCAGCAGCCGGGACAGAACCTCCTACGAGCAGTACTTC.

The rearrangement uses TRBV6-5 and TRBJ2-1, with TRBD1 identical over 8 bases. The V segment lost 6 bases and the J segment 9 bases; nucleotides outside the gene matches: 7. This CDR3 is 13 amino acids long. Germline CDR1 reads MNHEY; CDR2 reads SVGAGI. The CDR3 protein is CASRPTGEFEQFF. CDR3 DNA sequence: TGTGCCAGCAGACCGACAGGGGAGTTTGAGCAGTTCTTC.

The chain joins TRBV4-2 to TRBJ1-6; tentatively, D is TRBD1 (6 bases). V was pared by 1 base and J by 8 bases, with 12 bases between. Germline assignment: CDR1 LGHNA and CDR2 YNFKEQ. The length of the CDR3 is 15 residues. This chain's CDR3 is CASSQGRGGDSPLHF. CDR3 DNA: TGTGCCAGCAGCCAAGGCAGGGGCGGCGATTCACCCCTCCACTTT.

The V and J genes are TRBV7-9 and TRBJ1-1; TRBD1 might be the D (5 bases). The CDR3 spans 11 residues. CDR1 is SEHNR and CDR2 is FQNEAQ in the germline V gene (reference sequence). Trimming left V 6 bases short and J 10 bases short, with 12 bases between. The CDR3 spells CASSPDSRAFF. DNA for the CDR3: TGTGCCAGCAGTCCCGACAGTCGAGCTTTCTTT.

The chain joins TRBV14 to TRBJ2-1, with 8 bases lining up with TRBD2. J was trimmed by 5 bases and V by 4 bases; bases with no gene match: 7. The length of the CDR3 is 15 residues. CDR1 SGHDN and CDR2 FVKESK come from the germline V gene. In DNA form, the CDR3 reads TGTGCCAGCAGCCGCCCAGCGGGAGTTAACAATGAGCAGTTCTTC. Translation: CASSRPAGVNNEQFF.

This rearrangement joins TRBV19 to TRBJ2-7; 7 bases map to TRBD1. Germline trimming cut 4 bases from V and 5 bases from J; bases unmatched to any gene: 11. The germline gives CDR1 LNHDA, CDR2 SQIVND (reference sequence). The CDR3 totals 15 residues. The CDR3 nucleotides are TGTGCCAGTAGTACGACGGACAGGTCTGGGAACGAGCAGTACTTC. This sequence encodes CASSTTDRSGNEQYF. Full variable domain (remainder filled in from reference TRBV19 and TRBJ2-7): DGGITQSPKYLFRKEGQNVTLSCEQNLNHDAMYWYRQDPGQGLRLIYYSQIVNDFQKGDIAEGYSVSREKKESFPLTVTSAQKNPTAFYLCASSTTDRSGNEQYFGPGTRLTVT.

V is TRBV9 and J is TRBJ1-5; 8 bases agree with TRBD1. The CDR3 covers 14 residues. The J segment lost 5 bases and the V segment lost 4 bases, leaving 5 bases of the junction unmatched. CDR1 is SGDLS, CDR2 YYNGEE, per germline. In nucleotides, the CDR3 is TGTGCCAGCAGCCGCGGACAGGGAGATCAGCCCCAGCATTTT. Translated: CASSRGQGDQPQHF.

The chain is built from TRBV14 and TRBJ1-6, with D maybe TRBD1 (5 bases). Looked up from germline, CDR1 is SGHDN and CDR2 is FVKESK. The V end lost 1 base, the J end lost 4 bases, and 14 bases lay between the germline ends. There are 17 residues in the CDR3. The CDR3 bases are TGTGCCAGCAGCCAAGGAACGTCCGGGGGTTATAATTCACCCCTCCACTTT. Translating it yields CASSQGTSGGYNSPLHF.